A selection of T cell receptor beta chains follows, all from one sample in a study of PD-1 blockade in classical Hodgkin lymphoma. Assay: immunoSEQ multiplex PCR; the TCRdb copy retains only in-frame clones and omits some. Among 30,000 to 35,000 clones listed, roughly 94% were seen once. Sequenced sample: peripheral blood mononuclear cells (PBMCs). Receptors originate from a human donor with classical Hodgkin lymphoma. The CDR3 runs from the conserved cysteine through the conserved F or W. The D gene is left open where the match is weak. Not all rows give a size; the values are once, few, many and, for expanded clones, a class.

clone size,J gene,V gene,D gene,CDR3 protein,CDR3 DNA
.,TRBJ2-7,TRBV25-1,.,CASSRETYEQYF,TGTGCCAGCAGCCGGGAGACCTACGAGCAGTACTTC
.,TRBJ2-7,TRBV5-5,.,CASSLTGSKDEQYF,TGTGCCAGCAGCTTGACCGGATCGAAAGACGAGCAGTACTTC
.,TRBJ2-7,TRBV2,.,CASSERLTYEQYF,TGTGCCAGCAGTGAAAGGTTGACCTACGAGCAGTACTTC
once,TRBJ1-2,TRBV4-1,TRBD1,CASSQDLPQGVYGYTF,TGCGCCAGCAGCCAAGATCTCCCCCAGGGGGTCTATGGCTACACCTTC
.,TRBJ1-6,TRBV23-1,.,CASRGKHTFSSSPLHF,TGCGCCAGCAGGGGAAAGCACACTTTTTCGAGTTCACCCCTCCACTTT
.,TRBJ1-5,TRBV28,.,CASSLLDQPQHF,TGTGCCAGCAGTTTATTAGATCAGCCCCAGCATTTT
.,TRBJ2-7,TRBV6-1,TRBD2,CASRAGTSGYEQYF,TGTGCCAGCAGGGCCGGGACTAGCGGTTACGAGCAGTACTTC
.,TRBJ1-1,TRBV19,.,CASSIVHGLPEAFF,TGTGCCAGTAGCATTGTACACGGATTACCCGAAGCTTTCTTT
.,TRBJ2-7,TRBV6-5,.,CASSFGIAYEQYF,TGTGCCAGCAGTTTCGGGATCGCCTACGAGCAGTACTTC
.,TRBJ2-7,TRBV5-5,TRBD2,CASSRTTSGVSYEQYF,TGTGCCAGCAGCCGGACCACTAGCGGGGTTTCCTACGAGCAGTACTTC
few,TRBJ1-2,TRBV5-6,TRBD1,CASSLTGVDGYTF,TGTGCCAGCAGCTTGACAGGGGTGGATGGCTACACCTTC
once,TRBJ2-3,TRBV28,TRBD2,CASSSSGAGVRNTQYF,TGTGCCAGCAGTTCCAGTGGGGCGGGAGTACGGAATACGCAGTATTTT
.,TRBJ2-1,TRBV30,TRBD1,CAWSGGTHNRGEQFF,TGTGCCTGGAGTGGGGGGACGCATAACAGGGGTGAGCAGTTCTTC
.,TRBJ2-7,TRBV5-4,TRBD2,CASSLGLAGEREQYF,TGTGCCAGCAGCTTGGGACTAGCGGGAGAGCGAGAGCAGTACTTC
few,TRBJ2-3,TRBV13,.,CASSPSERTDTQYF,TGTGCCAGCAGCCCCTCGGAAAGGACAGATACGCAGTATTTT
.,TRBJ2-2,TRBV29-1,TRBD2,CSVEVGTSGTGELFF,TGCAGCGTTGAAGTTGGGACTAGTGGCACCGGGGAGCTGTTTTTT
.,TRBJ2-3,TRBV15,TRBD2,CATSRDTGSGSGADTQYF,TGTGCCACCAGCAGAGATACGGGTAGCGGGAGTGGGGCAGATACGCAGTATTTT
.,TRBJ2-7,TRBV4-3,.,CASSQEAWGEVRGYEQYF,TGCGCCAGCAGCCAAGAAGCGTGGGGGGAAGTTCGAGGTTACGAGCAGTACTTC
few,TRBJ2-1,TRBV27,TRBD2,CASRLGLGPYNEQFF,TGTGCCAGCAGATTAGGACTAGGCCCCTACAATGAGCAGTTCTTC
.,TRBJ2-1,TRBV27,TRBD2,CASSISGSNEQFF,TGTGCCAGCAGCATAAGCGGGAGCAATGAGCAGTTCTTC
.,TRBJ2-5,TRBV5-1,TRBD2,CASSYRDYSGPETQYF,TGCGCCAGCAGCTATCGGGACTATTCTGGACCAGAGACCCAGTACTTC
once,TRBJ1-5,TRBV18,.,CASSPQRKKSNQPQHF,TGTGCCAGCTCACCCCAGCGTAAGAAAAGCAATCAGCCCCAGCATTTT
.,TRBJ2-3,TRBV15,TRBD2,CATSRGRGGTDTQYF,TGTGCCACCAGCAGAGGGCGGGGGGGCACAGATACGCAGTATTTT
.,TRBJ2-3,TRBV7-3,TRBD1,CASSLWGQGRNTQYF,TGTGCCAGCAGCTTATGGGGACAGGGCAGGAATACGCAGTATTTT
.,TRBJ1-3,TRBV11-3,.,CASSLAGLSGNTIYF,TGTGCCAGCAGCTTAGCAGGGCTCTCTGGAAACACCATATATTTT
.,TRBJ2-3,TRBV5-1,.,CASSLGYYISLPADTQYF,TGCGCCAGCAGCTTGGGCTACTACATATCGCTACCCGCAGATACGCAGTATTTT
.,TRBJ1-3,TRBV15,.,CATSRDPSSGNTIYF,TGTGCCACCAGCAGAGACCCAAGCTCTGGAAACACCATATATTTT
.,TRBJ2-7,TRBV11-2,TRBD2,CASSSWGGSKTEQYF,TGTGCCAGCAGCTCATGGGGGGGTTCTAAAACGGAGCAGTACTTC
.,TRBJ2-1,TRBV2,TRBD2,CASIAGGTNEQFF,TGTGCCAGCATAGCGGGAGGGACCAATGAGCAGTTCTTC
.,TRBJ2-7,TRBV10-1,TRBD1,CASSESGTASSEQYF,TGCGCCAGCAGTGAGTCGGGGACAGCCTCTTCTGAGCAGTACTTC
.,TRBJ2-7,TRBV2,TRBD1,CASSDRRGTGNEQYF,TGTGCCAGCAGTGATCGTCGTGGGACAGGGAACGAGCAGTACTTC
.,TRBJ2-1,TRBV27,.,CAAAPNPALNEQFF,TGTGCCGCAGCCCCAAACCCCGCTCTCAATGAGCAGTTCTTC
once,TRBJ2-7,TRBV30,.,CAWSAGGRGHKRSSSYEQYF,TGTGCCTGGAGTGCGGGGGGAAGGGGACATAAACGATCGAGCTCCTACGAGCAGTACTTC
.,TRBJ1-3,TRBV18,TRBD1,CASSLQGESGNTIYF,TGTGCCAGCTCACTTCAGGGGGAATCTGGAAACACCATATATTTT
.,TRBJ1-2,TRBV29-1,TRBD1,CSVEDEQGRHYGYTF,TGCAGCGTTGAAGACGAACAGGGGAGGCACTATGGCTACACCTTC
.,TRBJ2-7,TRBV27,.,CASSYASAYEQYF,TGTGCCAGCAGTTATGCCAGCGCATACGAGCAGTACTTC
few,TRBJ1-5,TRBV27,TRBD1,CASSPKGAGRNQPQHF,TGTGCCAGCAGCCCCAAGGGGGCCGGCCGCAATCAGCCCCAGCATTTT
.,TRBJ1-2,TRBV19,TRBD1,CASGGQGFFGYTF,TGTGCCAGTGGTGGACAGGGCTTCTTTGGCTACACCTTC
.,TRBJ2-5,TRBV20-1,.,CSASKGETQYF,TGCAGTGCTTCTAAGGGGGAGACCCAGTACTTC
.,TRBJ2-4,TRBV5-1,.,CASSWGDLNIQYF,TGCGCCAGCAGCTGGGGGGACTTAAACATTCAGTACTTC
.,TRBJ1-2,TRBV28,.,CASSLLWVKGYTF,TGTGCCAGCAGTTTACTTTGGGTGAAGGGCTACACCTTC
.,TRBJ1-2,TRBV4-1,.,CASSQVLRTNYGYTF,TGCGCCAGCAGCCAAGTGCTAAGGACTAACTATGGCTACACCTTC
.,TRBJ1-2,TRBV6-1,.,CASSEYKRGRLYGYTF,TGTGCCAGCAGTGAATATAAAAGGGGCAGACTCTATGGCTACACCTTC
once,TRBJ1-3,TRBV10-3,.,CAISEFQGLSGNTIYF,TGTGCCATCAGTGAGTTTCAGGGATTATCTGGAAACACCATATATTTT